The rows below give T cell receptor beta chains drawn from one sample of a study of shared clonotypes between healthy human individuals. The table came from immunoSEQ multiplex PCR; TCRdb's copy has only in-frame clones and leaves some out. In the table there are 85,000 to 100,000 clones, 67% of which are singletons. The sequenced material came from memory CD8+ T cells sorted from blood. These receptor sequences come from a man aged 25 to 40 in good health. The CDR3 runs from the conserved cysteine through the conserved F or W. The D gene is left open where the match is weak. Size is omitted from some rows. Given values are once, few, many or a class for expanded clones.

V gene,D gene,J gene,CDR3 length,clone size,CDR3 DNA,CDR3 protein
TRBV7-2,TRBD1,TRBJ2-3,14,-,TGTGCCAGCAGGCGGGACAGGGGGCGAGATACGCAGTATTTT,CASRRDRGRDTQYF
TRBV7-9,TRBD2,TRBJ2-3,18,-,TGTGCCAGCAGCTTAAATCTGGAACTAGCGGGGACCACAGATACGCAGTATTTT,CASSLNLELAGTTDTQYF
TRBV6-4,-,TRBJ2-1,13,many,TGTGCCAGCAGTGACTCAGCAGGGAATGAGCAGTTCTTC,CASSDSAGNEQFF
TRBV10-3,-,TRBJ2-7,15,once,TGTGCCATCAGTGAGTCAACCGGGAGTAGCAACGAGCAGTACTTC,CAISESTGSSNEQYF
TRBV29-1,-,TRBJ1-2,12,-,TGCAGCGTTGAGACAGAGGGCTATGGCTACACCTTC,CSVETEGYGYTF
TRBV5-1,-,TRBJ2-1,15,-,TGCGCCAGCAGCACAACCGACAGCCCCTACAATGAGCAGTTCTTC,CASSTTDSPYNEQFF
TRBV6-1,-,TRBJ1-1,14,-,TGTGCCAGCAGTGACCTTGACTCCGCTGGAGGGGCTTTCTTT,CASSDLDSAGGAFF
TRBV5-5,TRBD2,TRBJ2-7,15,-,TGTGCCAGCAGCCCTGAGCTAGCGGGACTCAACGAGCAGTACTTC,CASSPELAGLNEQYF
TRBV15,TRBD1,TRBJ2-2,16,-,TGTGCCACCAGCAGAGAAGGACAGGGAAGAACCGGGGAGCTGTTTTTT,CATSREGQGRTGELFF
TRBV25-1,-,TRBJ2-3,12,-,TGTGCCAGCAGTGAATATCAAGATACGCAGTATTTT,CASSEYQDTQYF
TRBV7-9,TRBD1,TRBJ2-2,16,-,TGTGCCAGCAGCTGGACAGGGTTTGTGAACACCGGGGAGCTGTTTTTT,CASSWTGFVNTGELFF
TRBV5-3,TRBD2,TRBJ2-7,14,-,TGTGCCAGAGTCCTGGCTAGCGGTACCTACGAGCAGTACTTC,CARVLASGTYEQYF
TRBV7-6,TRBD2,TRBJ2-3,14,-,TGTGCCAGCAGCTTAGGACTAGCGGGAGATACGCAGTATTTT,CASSLGLAGDTQYF
TRBV9,-,TRBJ2-7,15,-,TGTGCCAGCGGGGGCGCGGGCGGACGTTCCTACGAGCAGTACTTC,CASGGAGGRSYEQYF
TRBV13,-,TRBJ2-7,20,-,TGTGCCAGCAGCCTCTTTGCCCGACGGCTTGGCAGGGGCGCTACTCGGGAGCAGTACTTC,CASSLFARRLGRGATREQYF
TRBV25-1,TRBD1,TRBJ1-1,12,few,TGTGCCAGCATGTCGACAGGGTTTGAAGCTTTCTTT,CASMSTGFEAFF
TRBV28,TRBD2,TRBJ2-5,16,-,TGTGCCAGCAGTTGGACTAGCGGGACCGGCCGAGAGACCCAGTACTTC,CASSWTSGTGRETQYF
TRBV9,-,TRBJ2-1,13,few,TGTGCCAGCAGCGGGGGATCCTACAATGAGCAGTTCTTC,CASSGGSYNEQFF
TRBV4-1,TRBD2,TRBJ2-1,16,-,TGCGCCAGCACCTTGGGGCTAGCGGCTTTTGACGATGAGCAGTTCTTC,CASTLGLAAFDDEQFF
TRBV4-3,-,TRBJ1-3,16,-,TGCGCCAGCAGCCAAGATCGGACAAGCTCTGGAAACACCATATATTTT,CASSQDRTSSGNTIYF
TRBV27,TRBD1,TRBJ2-2,14,few,TGTGCCAGCAGTATATACAGGGGGACCGGGGAGCTGTTTTTT,CASSIYRGTGELFF
TRBV7-9,-,TRBJ2-1,11,many,TGTGCCAGCAGTTCCCCTAATGAGCAGTTCTTC,CASSSPNEQFF
TRBV6-4,TRBD2,TRBJ2-2,15,many,TGTGCCAGCAGTGACTCGACTAGCGGGAGCCGGGAGCTGTTTTTT,CASSDSTSGSRELFF
TRBV19,-,TRBJ1-2,16,-,TGTGCCAGTAGTATCCCCGACCGACAGGCTGGCTATGGCTACACCTTC,CASSIPDRQAGYGYTF
TRBV9,-,TRBJ2-5,16,-,TGTGCCAGCAGCGTAGGGACTTGGGGCTCCCAAGAGACCCAGTACTTC,CASSVGTWGSQETQYF
TRBV18,TRBD1,TRBJ1-4,15,-,TGTGCCAGCTCACCTCGGACAGGGGGCGGTGAAAAACTGTTTTTT,CASSPRTGGGEKLFF
TRBV5-5,TRBD1,TRBJ2-4,15,-,TGTGCCAGCAGCCGGGACAGCTTGACCAAAAACATTCAGTACTTC,CASSRDSLTKNIQYF
TRBV7-9,TRBD1,TRBJ1-1,14,few,TGTGCCAGCAGCTTAGGTCAGGGGGACACTGAAGCTTTCTTT,CASSLGQGDTEAFF
TRBV7-2,TRBD2,TRBJ2-2,16,few,TGTGCCAGCAGCTTAGGTAGCGGGAGTTTCACCGGGGAGCTGTTTTTT,CASSLGSGSFTGELFF
TRBV20-1,-,TRBJ2-7,11,-,TGCAGTGCTAGCAGGGTTGACGAGCAGTACTTC,CSASRVDEQYF
TRBV18,-,TRBJ1-5,13,once,TGTGCCAGCTCTTTCCGTCAAGACCAGCCCCAGCATTTT,CASSFRQDQPQHF
TRBV4-1,TRBD1,TRBJ2-6,17,once,TGCGCCAGCAGCCAGACAGGGAGTGGCTCTGGGGCCAACGTCCTGACTTTC,CASSQTGSGSGANVLTF
TRBV5-1,-,TRBJ2-7,15,-,TGCGCCAGCAGCTTGGCGATTGGCCAAGATGCCGAGCAGTACTTC,CASSLAIGQDAEQYF
TRBV28,-,TRBJ2-6,16,many,TGTGCCAGCAGTTCGGGACAATTCTCTGGGGCCAACGTCCTGACTTTC,CASSSGQFSGANVLTF
TRBV9,-,TRBJ1-1,15,-,TGTGCCAGCAGCGTAGTACAGTCCGGGGCTACTGAAGCTTTCTTT,CASSVVQSGATEAFF